This is a list of T cell receptor beta chains from one sample in a study of blood T cell repertoires in COVID-19. Assay used: immunoSEQ multiplex PCR; TCRdb lists only in-frame clones, some missing. Among some 62,000 clones listed, 78% were seen once. Sequencing used peripheral blood. The origin of the receptors is a man between 60 and 75 years old with COVID-19, enrolled during active disease. The CDR3 runs from the conserved cysteine through the conserved F or W. D genes are given only for firm matches. Clone size, where shown, is once, few, many, or a class for clones that have expanded.

cdr3_length	clone_size	v_call	d_call	j_call	cdr3_nt	cdr3_aa
12	-	TRBV5-1	-	TRBJ2-3	TGCGCCAGCAGCTTGGACAGCGATACGCAGTATTTT	CASSLDSDTQYF
11	-	TRBV28	-	TRBJ2-2	TGTGCCAGCACTGGAGGAGGGGAGCTGTTTTTT	CASTGGGELFF
12	-	TRBV10-3	TRBD1	TRBJ1-2	TGTGCCATCAGTGAGGACAGGGACGGCTACACCTTC	CAISEDRDGYTF
13	-	TRBV5-1	-	TRBJ1-2	TGCGCCAGCAGCCTCGACAGGCTTCGAGGCTACACCTTC	CASSLDRLRGYTF
13	-	TRBV5-4	-	TRBJ2-5	TGTGCCAGCAGCTTGTGGTCGGGAGAGACCCAGTACTTC	CASSLWSGETQYF
13	-	TRBV30	-	TRBJ2-5	TGTGCCTGGGGAACAGTGGCTCAAGAGACCCAGTACTTC	CAWGTVAQETQYF
13	-	TRBV5-6	-	TRBJ2-5	TGTGCCAGCAGCGCTAGTCTTACGGGGACCCAGTACTTC	CASSASLTGTQYF
15	-	TRBV2	-	TRBJ2-2	TGTGCCAGCAGTGGCTCAGCTAGCAAAACCGGGGAGCTGTTTTTT	CASSGSASKTGELFF
16	-	TRBV6-4	-	TRBJ2-6	TGTGCCAGCAGTGACTCAGGGGGCTCTGGGGCCAACGTCCTGACTTTC	CASSDSGGSGANVLTF
16	-	TRBV28	-	TRBJ1-3	TGTGCCAGCAGCCCTCACGACTCATACTCTGGAAACACCATATATTTT	CASSPHDSYSGNTIYF
14	few	TRBV19	-	TRBJ2-7	TGTGCCAGTGGGAGACAGGGAGGCTCCTACGAGCAGTACTTC	CASGRQGGSYEQYF
14	medium-sized	TRBV6-1	TRBD1	TRBJ2-5	TGTGCCAGCAGTGAAGGAGGGGGCGCAGAGACCCAGTACTTC	CASSEGGGAETQYF
16	-	TRBV28	-	TRBJ1-2	TGTGCCAGCAATCTTGCTGGCACAGGGTCACACTATGGCTACACCTTC	CASNLAGTGSHYGYTF
17	once	TRBV11-2	-	TRBJ2-5	TGTGCCAGCAGCTTAGGCAGGGGTAGGGGTAGTGGAGAGACCCAGTACTTC	CASSLGRGRGSGETQYF
14	-	TRBV28	TRBD1	TRBJ1-6	TGTGCCAGCAGCCTTACAGGGGAAGGCTCACCCCTCCACTTT	CASSLTGEGSPLHF
13	-	TRBV9	-	TRBJ2-1	TGTGCCAGCAGCCCTCCGAGCCTGAGGGAGCAGTTCTTC	CASSPPSLREQFF
15	-	TRBV10-3	TRBD1	TRBJ1-2	TGTGCCATCAGTGAGCACACCGGGACAGGGTATGGCTACACCTTC	CAISEHTGTGYGYTF
13	-	TRBV5-1	-	TRBJ2-3	TGCGCCAGCAGCTTGGATGGGGGCGGATTTCAGTATTTT	CASSLDGGGFQYF
13	-	TRBV2	-	TRBJ2-5	TGTGCCAGCGGGACAACCCGGCGGGAGACCCAGTACTTC	CASGTTRRETQYF
12	-	TRBV3-1/TRBV3-2	-	TRBJ2-7	TGTGCCAGCAGCCAAACAGATTACGAGCAGTACTTC	CASSQTDYEQYF
12	-	TRBV7-6	-	TRBJ2-3	TGTGCCAGCAGCCTCAGCACAGATACGCAGTATTTT	CASSLSTDTQYF
18	-	TRBV30	TRBD1	TRBJ1-3	TGTGCCTGGAGTGTACGATTCCCTGGGACAGGTTCAGGAAACACCATATATTTT	CAWSVRFPGTGSGNTIYF
15	-	TRBV9	TRBD2	TRBJ2-1	TGTGCCAGCAGCGTTTTAGCGGGAGGCTCCAATGAGCAGTTCTTC	CASSVLAGGSNEQFF
13	-	TRBV24-1	-	TRBJ2-7	TGTGCCACCAGTGATTTCCTAGGGGGAGAGCAGTACTTC	CATSDFLGGEQYF
18	-	TRBV11-2	TRBD2	TRBJ2-2	TGTGCCAGCAGCCACCAGGGAGTGCGACTAGCGGGACCCGGGGAGCTGTTTTTT	CASSHQGVRLAGPGELFF
15	-	TRBV3-1/TRBV3-2	-	TRBJ1-1	TGTGCCAGCACCTCGTCCCGCCGGGGGGGGATTGAAGCTTTCTTT	CASTSSRRGGIEAFF
14	-	TRBV5-1	-	TRBJ2-3	TGCGCCAGCAGCTTCCAGGGTGGTAAGGATACGCAGTATTTT	CASSFQGGKDTQYF
14	-	TRBV29-1	-	TRBJ2-3	TGCAGCGTCGGGCGCGGACTTAGCACAGATACGCAGTATTTT	CSVGRGLSTDTQYF